The rows below give T cell receptor beta chains drawn from one sample of a study of blood T cell repertoires in COVID-19. Here immunoSEQ multiplex PCR was the method, and the copy in TCRdb shows in-frame clones only, minus some. Of about 170,000 clones in the sample, around four fifths were seen once. The sample comprised peripheral blood. The receptor set was obtained from a woman of 80 years or more with COVID-19, enrolled during active disease. Both conserved end residues are part of each CDR3. The order of the fields is D gene, V gene, J gene, clone size, CDR3 protein, CDR3 DNA. D genes are given only for firm matches. Expanded clones get a size class; other rows say once, few or many, or leave the size out.

d_call: .; v_call: TRBV6-4; j_call: TRBJ1-1; clone_size: once; cdr3_aa: CASPSGPTEAFF; cdr3_nt: TGTGCCAGCCCTTCTGGGCCCACTGAAGCTTTCTTT
d_call: .; v_call: TRBV11-2; j_call: TRBJ1-2; clone_size: few; cdr3_aa: CASSLAGQGMNYGYTF; cdr3_nt: TGTGCCAGCAGCTTAGCCGGGCAGGGGATGAACTATGGCTACACCTTC
d_call: .; v_call: TRBV2; j_call: TRBJ2-2; clone_size: .; cdr3_aa: CASSGGGSGTGELFF; cdr3_nt: TGTGCCAGCAGTGGGGGGGGCTCGGGCACCGGGGAGCTGTTTTTT
d_call: TRBD1; v_call: TRBV18; j_call: TRBJ2-1; clone_size: .; cdr3_aa: CASSPPGQGPYNEQFF; cdr3_nt: TGTGCCAGCTCACCACCCGGACAGGGGCCCTACAATGAGCAGTTCTTC
d_call: TRBD2; v_call: TRBV29-1; j_call: TRBJ2-7; clone_size: .; cdr3_aa: CSVQSGTGYEQYF; cdr3_nt: TGCAGCGTACAAAGCGGGACGGGGTACGAGCAGTACTTC
d_call: TRBD1; v_call: TRBV5-1; j_call: TRBJ1-1; clone_size: .; cdr3_aa: CASSRQGQGTEAFF; cdr3_nt: TGCGCCAGCAGCCGACAGGGGCAGGGGACTGAAGCTTTCTTT
d_call: TRBD1; v_call: TRBV7-2; j_call: TRBJ1-2; clone_size: .; cdr3_aa: CASSSAAGGRWGYTF; cdr3_nt: TGTGCCAGCAGCTCCGCGGCAGGGGGGCGGTGGGGCTACACCTTC
d_call: .; v_call: TRBV28; j_call: TRBJ1-1; clone_size: .; cdr3_aa: CASRLQGGTEAFF; cdr3_nt: TGTGCCAGCAGGCTACAGGGAGGGACTGAAGCTTTCTTT
d_call: .; v_call: TRBV4-2; j_call: TRBJ2-5; clone_size: .; cdr3_aa: CASSQGYQPNRDMGETQYF; cdr3_nt: TGTGCCAGCAGCCAAGGTTATCAGCCAAACAGGGATATGGGGGAGACCCAGTACTTC
d_call: .; v_call: TRBV6-5; j_call: TRBJ1-1; clone_size: .; cdr3_aa: CASRTSSGKRAFF; cdr3_nt: TGTGCCAGCAGGACATCCTCAGGGAAACGGGCTTTCTTT
d_call: TRBD1; v_call: TRBV25-1; j_call: TRBJ2-5; clone_size: .; cdr3_aa: CASSATTGPETQYF; cdr3_nt: TGTGCCAGCAGTGCGACGACAGGGCCGGAGACCCAGTACTTC
d_call: .; v_call: TRBV5-1; j_call: TRBJ2-2; clone_size: .; cdr3_aa: CASSLELKGKYHTGELFF; cdr3_nt: TGCGCCAGCAGCTTGGAGCTAAAGGGGAAGTATCACACCGGGGAGCTGTTTTTT
d_call: .; v_call: TRBV11-2; j_call: TRBJ1-4; clone_size: once; cdr3_aa: CASSLRIATNEKLFF; cdr3_nt: TGTGCCAGCAGCTTGCGGATTGCAACTAATGAAAAACTGTTTTTT
d_call: TRBD1; v_call: TRBV5-1; j_call: TRBJ2-5; clone_size: .; cdr3_aa: CASTEGAEETQYF; cdr3_nt: TGCGCCAGCACCGAGGGGGCCGAGGAGACCCAGTACTTC
d_call: .; v_call: TRBV7-2; j_call: TRBJ2-3; clone_size: .; cdr3_aa: CASSLGLEDTQYF; cdr3_nt: TGTGCCAGCAGCTTAGGCCTCGAGGATACGCAGTATTTT
d_call: TRBD2; v_call: TRBV29-1; j_call: TRBJ2-2; clone_size: .; cdr3_aa: CSVLTSGGTITGELFF; cdr3_nt: TGCAGCGTGTTGACTAGCGGGGGGACCATCACCGGGGAGCTGTTTTTT
d_call: .; v_call: TRBV7-2; j_call: TRBJ2-1; clone_size: .; cdr3_aa: CASSSGQIYEQFF; cdr3_nt: TGTGCCAGCAGCTCCGGACAGATATATGAGCAGTTCTTC
d_call: TRBD1; v_call: TRBV2; j_call: TRBJ1-2; clone_size: .; cdr3_aa: CASTLDRGPYGYTF; cdr3_nt: TGTGCCAGCACCCTGGACAGGGGGCCCTATGGCTACACCTTC
d_call: TRBD2; v_call: TRBV3-1/TRBV3-2; j_call: TRBJ2-5; clone_size: .; cdr3_aa: CASSQDPWEGRETQYF; cdr3_nt: TGTGCCAGCAGCCAAGATCCTTGGGAGGGCAGGGAGACCCAGTACTTC
d_call: .; v_call: TRBV27; j_call: TRBJ2-7; clone_size: .; cdr3_aa: CATPAGTYEQYF; cdr3_nt: TGTGCCACCCCGGCGGGGACCTACGAGCAGTACTTC
d_call: .; v_call: TRBV3-1/TRBV3-2; j_call: TRBJ2-7; clone_size: .; cdr3_aa: CASSGAGNEQYF; cdr3_nt: TGTGCCAGCAGCGGGGCGGGAAACGAGCAGTACTTC
d_call: TRBD1; v_call: TRBV4-1; j_call: TRBJ1-5; clone_size: once; cdr3_aa: CASSQDQGGSNQPQHF; cdr3_nt: TGCGCCAGCAGCCAAGATCAGGGGGGTAGCAATCAGCCCCAGCATTTT
d_call: .; v_call: TRBV2; j_call: TRBJ1-6; clone_size: .; cdr3_aa: CASSTTRGSYNSPLHF; cdr3_nt: TGTGCCAGCAGTACCACCAGGGGCTCCTATAATTCACCCCTCCACTTT
d_call: .; v_call: TRBV25-1; j_call: TRBJ1-6; clone_size: .; cdr3_aa: CASSESAAPLHF; cdr3_nt: TGTGCCAGCAGTGAATCTGCGGCGCCCCTCCACTTT
d_call: TRBD1; v_call: TRBV9; j_call: TRBJ2-2; clone_size: once; cdr3_aa: CASSIRTGSAGELFF; cdr3_nt: TGTGCCAGCAGCATTAGGACAGGAAGCGCCGGGGAGCTGTTTTTT
d_call: .; v_call: TRBV3-1/TRBV3-2; j_call: TRBJ1-2; clone_size: once; cdr3_aa: CASSARQVYGYTF; cdr3_nt: TGTGCCAGCAGCGCACGACAGGTCTATGGCTACACCTTC
d_call: .; v_call: TRBV27; j_call: TRBJ2-1; clone_size: .; cdr3_aa: CASRKGTGVSSYNEQFF; cdr3_nt: TGTGCCAGCAGGAAAGGAACAGGAGTTTCCTCCTACAATGAGCAGTTCTTC
d_call: TRBD1; v_call: TRBV7-2; j_call: TRBJ1-4; clone_size: few; cdr3_aa: CASSFRQGAGDEKLFF; cdr3_nt: TGTGCCAGCAGCTTTCGGCAGGGGGCGGGAGATGAAAAACTGTTTTTT
d_call: TRBD1; v_call: TRBV5-1; j_call: TRBJ1-1; clone_size: .; cdr3_aa: CASSWGDRDNTEAFF; cdr3_nt: TGCGCCAGCAGCTGGGGGGACAGAGATAACACTGAAGCTTTCTTT
d_call: .; v_call: TRBV10-3; j_call: TRBJ1-3; clone_size: .; cdr3_aa: CAIKETGSGNTIYF; cdr3_nt: TGTGCCATCAAAGAGACAGGATCTGGAAACACCATATATTTT
d_call: .; v_call: TRBV12-3/TRBV12-4; j_call: TRBJ2-7; clone_size: .; cdr3_aa: CASSFGDFYEQYF; cdr3_nt: TGTGCCAGCAGTTTTGGGGACTTCTACGAGCAGTACTTC
d_call: .; v_call: TRBV5-1; j_call: TRBJ2-7; clone_size: .; cdr3_aa: CASSSGGQAYEQYF; cdr3_nt: TGCGCCAGCAGCTCGGGGGGACAGGCCTACGAGCAGTACTTC
d_call: TRBD1; v_call: TRBV3-1/TRBV3-2; j_call: TRBJ1-4; clone_size: .; cdr3_aa: CASSSARGSNEKLFF; cdr3_nt: TGTGCCAGCAGCTCCGCCAGGGGGAGTAATGAAAAACTGTTTTTT
d_call: TRBD1; v_call: TRBV5-4; j_call: TRBJ1-2; clone_size: once; cdr3_aa: CASSIDRARGYTF; cdr3_nt: TGTGCCAGCAGCATCGACAGGGCCCGTGGCTACACCTTC
d_call: .; v_call: TRBV5-8; j_call: TRBJ1-2; clone_size: .; cdr3_aa: CASTGGALMHYYGYTF; cdr3_nt: TGTGCCAGCACCGGAGGGGCACTGATGCATTACTATGGCTACACCTTC
d_call: .; v_call: TRBV11-3; j_call: TRBJ2-5; clone_size: .; cdr3_aa: CASSPTNRETQYF; cdr3_nt: TGTGCCAGCAGCCCAACGAACCGGGAGACCCAGTACTTC
d_call: .; v_call: TRBV28; j_call: TRBJ1-6; clone_size: once; cdr3_aa: CASSPPGGASPLHF; cdr3_nt: TGTGCCAGCAGTCCCCCCGGGGGGGCTTCACCCCTCCACTTT
d_call: .; v_call: TRBV5-1; j_call: TRBJ1-1; clone_size: .; cdr3_aa: CASSFDSPMNTEAFF; cdr3_nt: TGCGCCAGCAGCTTCGACAGCCCCATGAACACTGAAGCTTTCTTT
d_call: .; v_call: TRBV18; j_call: TRBJ1-6; clone_size: .; cdr3_aa: CASSPGREQLNSPLHF; cdr3_nt: TGTGCCAGCTCACCGGGCCGGGAACAGCTTAATTCACCCCTCCACTTT
d_call: .; v_call: TRBV5-1; j_call: TRBJ1-2; clone_size: .; cdr3_aa: CASSQQHNYGYTF; cdr3_nt: TGCGCCAGCAGCCAACAGCATAACTATGGCTACACCTTC
d_call: TRBD1; v_call: TRBV7-3; j_call: TRBJ1-5; clone_size: .; cdr3_aa: CASSFPQGARGQPQHF; cdr3_nt: TGTGCCAGCAGCTTTCCCCAGGGGGCAAGAGGGCAGCCCCAGCATTTT
d_call: .; v_call: TRBV3-1/TRBV3-2; j_call: TRBJ2-1; clone_size: .; cdr3_aa: CASSQFTGANEQFF; cdr3_nt: TGTGCCAGCAGCCAATTTACGGGTGCCAATGAGCAGTTCTTC
d_call: TRBD2; v_call: TRBV12-3/TRBV12-4; j_call: TRBJ2-1; clone_size: few; cdr3_aa: CASRGGVYNEQFF; cdr3_nt: TGTGCCAGCAGGGGAGGGGTATACAATGAGCAGTTCTTC
d_call: .; v_call: TRBV7-8; j_call: TRBJ1-5; clone_size: .; cdr3_aa: CASSLTSPSNQPQHF; cdr3_nt: TGTGCCAGCAGCTTAACTTCCCCTAGCAATCAGCCCCAGCATTTT
d_call: .; v_call: TRBV18; j_call: TRBJ1-1; clone_size: .; cdr3_aa: CASSPRNKPHTPSTEAFF; cdr3_nt: TGTGCCAGCTCACCGAGAAATAAGCCTCATACCCCAAGCACTGAAGCTTTCTTT
d_call: .; v_call: TRBV21-1; j_call: TRBJ2-5; clone_size: .; cdr3_aa: CASQIGGTYQVEETQYF; cdr3_nt: TGTGCCAGCCAGATCGGGGGAACCTACCAAGTTGAAGAGACCCAGTACTTC
d_call: TRBD1; v_call: TRBV6-5; j_call: TRBJ1-2; clone_size: .; cdr3_aa: CASRQGEDYGYTF; cdr3_nt: TGTGCCAGCAGACAGGGGGAGGATTATGGCTACACCTTC
d_call: .; v_call: TRBV5-1; j_call: TRBJ1-3; clone_size: .; cdr3_aa: CASSPSSGVGTIYF; cdr3_nt: TGCGCCAGCAGCCCTTCCTCAGGGGTAGGCACCATATATTTT
d_call: .; v_call: TRBV4-1; j_call: TRBJ1-3; clone_size: .; cdr3_aa: CASSQGYRASGNTIYF; cdr3_nt: TGCGCCAGCAGCCAAGGATACAGGGCCTCTGGAAACACCATATATTTT
d_call: TRBD1; v_call: TRBV19; j_call: TRBJ1-5; clone_size: .; cdr3_aa: CASKGQGRSNQPQHF; cdr3_nt: TGTGCCAGTAAGGGACAGGGGAGGAGCAATCAGCCCCAGCATTTT